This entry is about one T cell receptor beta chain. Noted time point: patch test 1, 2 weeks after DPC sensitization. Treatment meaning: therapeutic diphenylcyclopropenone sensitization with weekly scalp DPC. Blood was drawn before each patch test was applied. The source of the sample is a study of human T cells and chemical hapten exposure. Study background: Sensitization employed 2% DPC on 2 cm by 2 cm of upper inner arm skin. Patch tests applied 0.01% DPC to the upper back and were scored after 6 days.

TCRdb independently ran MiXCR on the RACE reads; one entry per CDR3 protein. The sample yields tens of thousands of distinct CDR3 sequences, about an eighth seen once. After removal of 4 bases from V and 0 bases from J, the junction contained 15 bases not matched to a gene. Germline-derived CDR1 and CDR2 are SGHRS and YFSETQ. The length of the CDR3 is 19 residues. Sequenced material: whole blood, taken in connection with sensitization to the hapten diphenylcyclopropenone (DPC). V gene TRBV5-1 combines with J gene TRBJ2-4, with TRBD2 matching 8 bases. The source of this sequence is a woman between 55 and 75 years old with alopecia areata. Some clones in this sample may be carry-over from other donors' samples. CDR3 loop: CASSAPPGERGLAKNIQYF. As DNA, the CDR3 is TGCGCCAGCAGCGCCCCGCCGGGAGAGCGGGGGCTAGCCAAAAACATTCAGTACTTC.